The rows below give T cell receptor beta chains drawn from one sample of a study of shared clonotypes between healthy human individuals. TCRdb keeps only in-frame clones here, not all; method: immunoSEQ multiplex PCR. The table has about 520,000 clones, approximately 81% seen once. Sequenced material: PBMCs. Every receptor here comes from a woman aged 40 to 49 in good health. Some clones in this sample may be carry-over from other donors' samples. Both conserved end residues are part of each CDR3. A D gene is named only where the DNA matches it firmly. The listing skips clone size in some rows; elsewhere it reads once, few, many or a size class.

clone size | J gene | V gene | D gene | CDR3 DNA | CDR3 protein
NA | TRBJ2-1 | TRBV4-2 | NA | TGTGCCAGCAGCCAAGACCCGCAGAGCTCCTACAATGAGCAGTTCTTC | CASSQDPQSSYNEQFF
NA | TRBJ2-1 | TRBV10-3 | NA | TGTGCCATCAGTGGGTGGACAGCGGAGAATGAGCAGTTCTTC | CAISGWTAENEQFF
NA | TRBJ2-3 | TRBV7-2 | NA | TGTGCCAGCAGCTTGGGCGGGGCTAGCACAGATACGCAGTATTTT | CASSLGGASTDTQYF
NA | TRBJ2-3 | TRBV28 | TRBD2 | TGTGCCAGCAGTTTGGCGGGAGTTGGCACAGATACGCAGTATTTT | CASSLAGVGTDTQYF
NA | TRBJ2-7 | TRBV7-9 | NA | TGTGCCAGCAGCTTAGGGGGACCCTACGAGCAGTACTTC | CASSLGGPYEQYF
NA | TRBJ2-1 | TRBV7-9 | NA | TGTGCCAGCAGCCGGGCCTACAATGAGCAGTTCTTC | CASSRAYNEQFF
NA | TRBJ1-1 | TRBV10-3 | NA | TGTGCCATCAGTGTAGGTGCGGCCCCCACTGAAGCTTTCTTT | CAISVGAAPTEAFF
many | TRBJ1-1 | TRBV5-8 | NA | TGTGCCAGCAGCTTGGTTGCGGGAAACACTGAAGCTTTCTTT | CASSLVAGNTEAFF
NA | TRBJ2-1 | TRBV20-1 | NA | TGCAGTGCTTCCATTCTTGATGAGCAGTTCTTC | CSASILDEQFF
NA | TRBJ2-5 | TRBV7-9 | TRBD2 | TGTGCCAGCAGCCCTAGACTAGCGGGAATGCAAGAGACCCAGTACTTC | CASSPRLAGMQETQYF
NA | TRBJ2-7 | TRBV11-2 | NA | TGTGCCAGCAGCTTCTTTCGGGACACCTCGTTC | CASSFFRDTSF
NA | TRBJ2-2 | TRBV7-6 | NA | TGTGCCAGCAGCTTAGGGTCTATCGGGGGAAACGGGGAGCTGTTTTTT | CASSLGSIGGNGELFF
NA | TRBJ2-1 | TRBV11-2 | NA | TGTGCCAGCAGCTTAGTAGGCGGACACAATGAGCAGTTCTTC | CASSLVGGHNEQFF
NA | TRBJ1-2 | TRBV6-6 | TRBD1 | TGTGCCAGCAGCCAACCCGACAGGGTCCCCTCCTATGGCTACACCTTC | CASSQPDRVPSYGYTF
NA | TRBJ2-7 | TRBV15 | NA | TGTGCCACCAGCAGAGCCCGCTTCCTAGGACCCGACTACGAGCAGTACTTC | CATSRARFLGPDYEQYF
few | TRBJ2-7 | TRBV9 | NA | TGTGCCAGCAGCTCGGGACTGACCTACGAGCAGTACTTC | CASSSGLTYEQYF
NA | TRBJ2-6 | TRBV19 | TRBD1 | TGTGCCAGTAATTCTCCGGGACAGGGGGTCTCTGGGGCCAACGTCCTGACTTTC | CASNSPGQGVSGANVLTF
many | TRBJ2-7 | TRBV2 | TRBD1 | TGTGCCAGCAGTGACGGGACAGGGGAGGCCGGGAGGGCCATGAATCTCTACGAGCAGTACTTC | CASSDGTGEAGRAMNLYEQYF
NA | TRBJ2-5 | TRBV9 | NA | TGTGCCAGCAGCGTAGGTCCTGAGGGCGCGGAGACCCAGTACTTC | CASSVGPEGAETQYF
NA | TRBJ1-1 | TRBV28 | NA | TGTGCCAGCAGCCGCGGGGGGCTGAACACTGGAACTTTCTTT | CASSRGGLNTGTFF
once | TRBJ2-3 | TRBV2 | NA | TGTGCCAGCAGTGGAGGTTCATCTAGCACAGATACGCAGTATTTT | CASSGGSSSTDTQYF
once | TRBJ2-7 | TRBV5-1 | TRBD1 | TGCGCCAGCAGCCCCCAGGGACAGGCCTACGAGCAGTACTTC | CASSPQGQAYEQYF
NA | TRBJ2-1 | TRBV5-1 | NA | TGCGCCAGCAGCTTCTTAGCGTTTTCCTACAATGAGCAGTTCTTC | CASSFLAFSYNEQFF
NA | TRBJ1-2 | TRBV25-1 | NA | TGTGCCAGCAGTGAGGAAGGGACCCCACGGGGCGGCTACACCTTC | CASSEEGTPRGGYTF
NA | TRBJ1-2 | TRBV30 | NA | TGTGCCTGGACAGCGCCCAAAACTTATGGCTACACCTTC | CAWTAPKTYGYTF
NA | TRBJ2-1 | TRBV5-1 | NA | TGCGCCAGCAGCTTGGGACAGAGCTCCTACAATGAGCAGTTCTTC | CASSLGQSSYNEQFF
few | TRBJ2-5 | TRBV6-5 | NA | TGTGCCAGCAGTTACCTGCCGGGACAAAGGGAGGAGACCCAGTACTTC | CASSYLPGQREETQYF